This T cell receptor (beta chain) was found in a study of blood T cell repertoires in COVID-19. Study-wide background: PBMCs, B-cell-depleted T cells, or T cells were the source of the cDNA or gDNA that made up the material.

Donors were grouped by their self-reported clinical history. Method: immunoSEQ multiplex PCR; TCRdb's copy keeps in-frame clones and lacks some. The sample contains over 300,000 clones, 85% to 90% of which appear only once. V shed 0 bases and J shed 9 bases, with 15 bases lying between them. The CDR3 is 15 residues long. Germline V gives CDR1 WNHNN, CDR2 SYGVQD (reference sequence). The chain recombines TRBV10-1 with TRBJ2-1; D perhaps matches TRBD2 (7 bases). The receptor was isolated from a woman in her twenties or thirties with acute COVID-19. The sample comprised PBMCs or T cells enriched from blood (not recorded which). CDR3 in amino acids: CASSESGGGLSEQFF. Written as DNA, the CDR3 is TGCGCCAGCAGTGAGTCAGGGGGGGGCTTATCTGAGCAGTTCTTC.